This entry is about one T cell receptor (beta chain). Its antigen is not identified. 60 Vbeta and 13 Jbeta primers were used in PCR. Produced via immunoSEQ multiplex PCR; TCRdb's table is partial and in-frame only. The sample shows 150,000 or so clones, 73% of them seen only once. This entry comes from a study of cytomegalovirus exposure and HLA in healthy donors. Study context: Earlier work reported 90 million to 120 million unique TCR beta sequences from about 179 million T cells. Findings and limits, study-wide: Analysis performed later showed TCR beta chains linked to HLA being more clonally expanded than equally common others. Researchers reported from a later analysis that most CMV-associated TCR beta chains appeared HLA-restricted.

Germline lookup yields CDR1 SGHRS and CDR2 YFSETQ. The CDR3 consists of 14 residues. V was trimmed by 7 bases and J by 0 bases, leaving 13 bases between them. This receptor was identified in a woman aged 18-29 years in good health and CMV-seronegative. This chain links TRBV5-1 with TRBJ1-1, with a possible D match to TRBD1 (6 bases). Sample: PBMCs. The CDR3 nucleotides are TGCGCCAGCCGAGGGACAAACATGAACACTGAAGCTTTCTTT. Its protein product is CASRGTNMNTEAFF. The complete variable domain, with remaining parts taken from reference TRBV5-1 and TRBJ1-1, reads KAGVTQTPRYLIKTRGQQVTLSCSPISGHRSVSWYQQTPGQGLQFLFEYFSETQRNKGNFPGRFSGRQFSNSRSEMNVSTLELGDSALYLCASRGTNMNTEAFFGQGTRLTVV.